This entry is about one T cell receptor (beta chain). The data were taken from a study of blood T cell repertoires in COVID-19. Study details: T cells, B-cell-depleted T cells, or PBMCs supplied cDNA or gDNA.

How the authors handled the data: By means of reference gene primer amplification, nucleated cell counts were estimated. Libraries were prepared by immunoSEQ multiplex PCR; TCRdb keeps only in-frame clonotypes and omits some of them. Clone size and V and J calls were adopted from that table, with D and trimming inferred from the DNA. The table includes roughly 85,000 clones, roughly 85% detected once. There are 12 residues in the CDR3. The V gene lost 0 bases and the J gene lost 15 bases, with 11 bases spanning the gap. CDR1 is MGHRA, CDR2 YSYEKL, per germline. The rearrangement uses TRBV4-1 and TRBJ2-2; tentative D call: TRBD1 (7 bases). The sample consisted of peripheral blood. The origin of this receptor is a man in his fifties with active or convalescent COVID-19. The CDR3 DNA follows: TGCGCCAGCAGCCAAGAACAGGGGAGGATGTTTTTT. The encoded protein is CASSQEQGRMFF.